The following is a T cell receptor beta chain sequence with its context. Its antigen is unknown. These data come from a study of human T cells and chemical hapten exposure. Time point specified: patch test 1, 2 weeks after DPC sensitization. Documented treatment: therapeutic diphenylcyclopropenone sensitization with weekly scalp DPC. Looked up from germline, CDR1 is MNHEY and CDR2 is SMNVEV (reference sequence). The CDR3 has 14 amino acids. The ends were cut back, 5 bases at V and 0 bases at J, with 11 bases in the middle. Study results and caveats: PT1 expanded TCR counts and patch test score correlated positively.

Using its own MiXCR run on the RACE reads, TCRdb lists one record per CDR3 protein. The sample contains about 74,000 distinct CDR3 sequences, 30% to 35% of which appear only once. The sample in question was whole blood, obtained in connection with sensitization to the hapten diphenylcyclopropenone (DPC). The V gene is TRBV27, the J gene TRBJ2-7, with TRBD1 as a possible D gene (5 bases). This TCR came from a man aged 40-49 years with alopecia areata. Some clones in this sample may be carry-over from other donors' samples. CDR3 sequence: CASSLQGYSYEQYF. CDR3 nucleotide sequence: TGTGCCAGCAGTCTCCAGGGATACTCCTACGAGCAGTACTTC.